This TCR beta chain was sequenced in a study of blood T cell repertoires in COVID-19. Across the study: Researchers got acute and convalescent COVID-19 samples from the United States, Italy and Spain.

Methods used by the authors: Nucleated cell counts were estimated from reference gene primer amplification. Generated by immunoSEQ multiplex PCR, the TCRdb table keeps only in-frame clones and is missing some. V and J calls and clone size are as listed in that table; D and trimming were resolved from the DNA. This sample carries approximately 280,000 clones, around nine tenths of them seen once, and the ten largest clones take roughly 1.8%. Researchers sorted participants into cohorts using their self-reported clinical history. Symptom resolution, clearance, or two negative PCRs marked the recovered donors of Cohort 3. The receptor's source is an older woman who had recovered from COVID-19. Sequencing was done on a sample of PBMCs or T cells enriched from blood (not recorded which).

CDR3 nucleotide sequence: TGTGCCAGCAGTGCGACAGGGACACCACGCAATCAGCCCCAGCATTTT. It yields the protein CASSATGTPRNQPQHF. The chain couples TRBV6-1 to TRBJ1-5, with 7 bases fitting TRBD1. The CDR3 spans 16 residues. The J segment lost 2 bases and the V segment lost 4 bases, leaving 8 bases of the junction unmatched. CDR1 and CDR2 from the germline V gene are MNHNS and SASEGT.